These 27 T cell receptor beta chains were all obtained from the same sample, sequenced in a study of blood T cell repertoires in COVID-19. Profiled with immunoSEQ multiplex PCR; TCRdb holds only in-frame clones, not every one. The table records 200,000 to 250,000 clones, about 80% of them present only once. Source material: PBMCs or T cells enriched from blood (not recorded which). These receptors were obtained from a man in his sixties who had recovered from COVID-19.

Written as DNA, the CDR3 is TGTGCCAGCAGCTTAGTGGTTCCACTGTGTAGCAATCAGCCCCAGCATTTT. Translated, it gives CASSLVVPLCSNQPQHF. J is TRBJ1-5 and V is TRBV11-3; D call uncertain. The CDR3 runs to 17 residues. Between the trimmed V and J ends, which lost 1 base and 0 bases, there was a span of 13 bases. The germline V gene encodes CDR1 SGHNT and CDR2 YENEEA.

The chain combines TRBV7-9 with TRBJ1-2; 7 bases align to TRBD1. The CDR3 length is 14 residues. Trimming removed 2 bases from V and 2 bases from J; junction bases left unmatched: 2. In germline, CDR1 is SEHNR, CDR2 FQNEAQ (reference sequence). DNA of the CDR3: TGTGCCAGCAGCTTACCAGGGGGGAACTATGGCTACACCTTC. Protein: CASSLPGGNYGYTF. The complete variable domain, with remaining parts taken from reference TRBV7-9 and TRBJ1-2, reads DTGVSQNPRHKITKRGQNVTFRCDPISEHNRLYWYRQTLGQGPEFLTYFQNEAQLEKSRLLSDRFSAERPKGSFSTLEIQRTEQGDSAMYLCASSLPGGNYGYTFGSGTRLTVV.

The rearrangement links TRBV30 to TRBJ2-5, with D perhaps TRBD1 (6 bases). The V gene's germline CDR1 is GTSNPN and CDR2 SVGIG (reference sequence). The CDR3 covers 13 residues. The V end was cut by 3 bases, the J end by 5 bases, with 13 bases between. The CDR3 DNA sequence: TGTGCCTGGAGACAGGGTCTGTCGGAGACCCAGTACTTC. This sequence encodes CAWRQGLSETQYF.

The V call is TRBV3-1 (or the pseudogene TRBV3-2), the J call TRBJ2-7, with D possibly matching TRBD2 (5 bases). The germline CDR1 and CDR2 sequences are LGHDT and YNNKEL (reference sequence). Between the trimmed V and J ends, which lost 0 bases and 3 bases, there was a span of 12 bases. The CDR3 is made up of 15 amino acids. The CDR3 coding sequence is TGTGCCAGCAGCCAAGATGGAGGACGGATCTACGAGCAGTACTTC. This translates into CASSQDGGRIYEQYF.

In its sample, this clone was seen a few times. The chain is built from TRBV7-2 and TRBJ2-5, with unresolved D. Germline lookup yields CDR1 SGHTA and CDR2 FQGNSA. The CDR3 spans 12 residues. The V end was cut by 2 bases, the J end by 5 bases, with 6 bases between. The CDR3 DNA reads as TGTGCCAGCAGCTTAATAGAGGAGACCCAGTACTTC. Protein: CASSLIEETQYF.

CDR3 region: CASSQMDRLTEAFF. In DNA form, the CDR3 reads TGTGCCAGCAGCCAAATGGACAGGTTGACTGAAGCTTTCTTT. The chain links TRBV3-1 (or the pseudogene TRBV3-2) to TRBJ1-1; TRBD1 agrees at 7 bases. Germline CDR1 and CDR2: LGHDT and YNNKEL (reference sequence). CDR3 length: 14 amino acids. V shed 2 bases, J shed 5 bases, and the junction held 5 bases outside the gene matches.

This clone was counted only a few times. The CDR3 sequence is CASSQDRTGGYNEQFF. CDR3 bases: TGCGCCAGCAGCCAAGATCGGACAGGGGGCTACAATGAGCAGTTCTTC. The chain is built from TRBV4-3 and TRBJ2-1; TRBD1 agrees at 10 bases. The germline gives CDR1 LGHNA, CDR2 YSLEER. The CDR3 has 16 amino acids. V gave up 0 bases and J gave up 3 bases; unmatched junction bases: 2.

This chain uses TRBV7-3 with TRBJ2-3; 8 bases are a match to TRBD1. Losses at the gene ends were 0 bases for V and 0 bases for J; bases not matched to a gene: 8. Per the germline V gene, CDR1 is SGHTA and CDR2 is FQGTGA. The CDR3 loop spans 18 amino acids. The CDR3 protein is CASSLTGQGGGSTDTQYF. CDR3 nucleotide sequence: TGTGCCAGCAGCTTAACAGGACAGGGAGGCGGTAGCACAGATACGCAGTATTTT. Full variable domain (outside the CDR3, taken from reference TRBV7-3 and TRBJ2-3): GAGVSQTPSNKVTEKGKYVELRCDPISGHTALYWYRQSLGQGPEFLIYFQGTGAADDSGLPNDRFFAVRPEGSVSTLKIQRTERGDSAVYLCASSLTGQGGGSTDTQYFGPGTRLTVL.

In its sample, this clone was seen a few times. The V call is TRBV7-8, the J call TRBJ2-3; D is perhaps TRBD1 (5 bases). V was pared by 1 base and J by 2 bases, with 7 bases between. The germline V gene encodes CDR1 SGHVS and CDR2 FQNEAQ. The CDR3 has 14 residues. CDR3: CASSLVGATDTQYF. CDR3 in DNA: TGTGCCAGCAGCTTAGTTGGGGCCACAGATACGCAGTATTTT.

This chain uses TRBV6-2 or TRBV6-3 with TRBJ2-7, with D possibly being TRBD1 (5 bases). The CDR3 has 14 amino acids. Germline assignment: CDR1 MNHEY and CDR2 SVGEGT. V shed 4 bases and J shed 3 bases, with 13 bases lying between them. The CDR3 bases are TGTGCCAGCAGTTTGGGGCAGAAACACTACGAGCAGTACTTC. It specifies CASSLGQKHYEQYF.

J is TRBJ2-3 and V is TRBV10-1, with 7 bases aligning to TRBD1. Germline V gives CDR1 WNHNN, CDR2 SYGVQD (reference sequence). Losses at the gene ends were 5 bases for V and 0 bases for J; bases not matched to a gene: 5. The CDR3 runs 15 residues. In DNA form, the CDR3 reads TGCGCCAGCAGTTCGCCGGGACAGAGCACAGATACGCAGTATTTT. This translates into CASSSPGQSTDTQYF.

The V and J genes are TRBV12-2 and TRBJ1-2; whether TRBD1, the table's D call, matches the DNA was not checked. TRBV12-2 is described as a pseudogene. This CDR3 is built from 13 residues. CDR3 sequence: CASRSTGFYGYTF. The CDR3, as DNA: TGTGCAAGTCGCTCTACAGGGTTCTATGGCTACACCTTC.

This chain uses TRBV24-1 with TRBJ1-1; D is unclear. The CDR3 is 13 residues long. The germline CDR1 and CDR2 sequences are KGHDR and SFDVKD. Trimming stripped 3 bases from V and 8 bases from J, with 12 bases between. The CDR3 DNA is TGTGCCACCAGTGATGCGGGATCAAGGGAAGCTTTCTTT. Residues: CATSDAGSREAFF.

CDR3 region: CASSKPQGHAEAFF. CDR3 nucleotides: TGTGCCAGCAGCAAACCACAGGGACACGCTGAAGCTTTCTTT. The chain recombines TRBV21-1 with TRBJ1-1; the DNA was not compared with TRBD1, the D call given in the table. TRBV21-1 is classified as a pseudogene. This CDR3 contains 14 residues.

This clone has more than one count but fewer than ten. The chain employs TRBV4-2 and TRBJ1-2; no reliable D call. Trimming removed 0 bases from V and 3 bases from J, with 11 bases in between. Germline lookup yields CDR1 LGHNA and CDR2 YNFKEQ. The CDR3 contains 15 residues. In nucleotides, the CDR3 is TGTGCCAGCAGCCAAGATTTGGCCCGTCACTATGGCTACACCTTC. Amino acids: CASSQDLARHYGYTF.

The chain has TRBV23-1 and TRBJ1-1; tentatively, D is TRBD1 (6 bases). TRBV23-1 is treated as an ORF (open reading frame) with a function not yet certain. The CDR3 loop spans 12 amino acids. Trimming stripped 2 bases from V and 10 bases from J, with 11 bases between. CDR3 coding DNA: TGCGCCAGCAGTCAAAACAGGGTCCCAGCTTTCTTT. Translation gives CASSQNRVPAFF.

The chain uses TRBV18 and TRBJ2-1; maybe TRBD1 (6 bases). V gave up 3 bases and J gave up 2 bases, with 14 bases separating them. Germline V gene lookup returns CDR1 KGHSH and CDR2 LQKENI. This CDR3 has 16 amino acids. CDR3 loop: CASSPGTGRTYNEQFF. DNA of the CDR3: TGTGCCAGCTCACCCGGTACAGGGCGCACCTACAATGAGCAGTTCTTC.

The chain is built from TRBV7-3 and TRBJ1-2, with 8 positions matching TRBD1. Germline V gene data show CDR1 as SGHTA and CDR2 as FQGTGA. J lost 4 bases, V lost 3 bases, and 1 base had no gene match. The CDR3 spans 13 residues. CDR3 residues: CASSLGTGYGYTF. DNA for the CDR3: TGTGCCAGCAGCTTGGGGACAGGCTATGGCTACACCTTC.

This clone appeared once. The J gene is TRBJ2-7, the V gene TRBV3-1 (or the pseudogene TRBV3-2); 8 bases are shared with TRBD1. Germline trimming cut 5 bases from V and 5 bases from J; bases unmatched to any gene: 14. The germline V gene has CDR1 LGHDT and CDR2 YNNKEL (reference sequence). This CDR3 comprises 16 residues. In nucleotides, the CDR3 is TGTGCCAGCAGCAAGAACCCTGGGACAGGTTTCCACGAGCAGTACTTC. It translates to CASSKNPGTGFHEQYF.

This chain joins TRBV5-6 and TRBJ2-3, with 7 bases that match TRBD1. This CDR3 contains 14 residues. V shed 0 bases, J shed 4 bases, and the junction held 2 bases outside the gene matches. CDR1 is SGHDT and CDR2 is YYEEEE in the germline V gene. The CDR3 region is CASSLVQGADTQYF. The CDR3 bases are TGTGCCAGCAGCTTGGTCCAGGGGGCAGATACGCAGTATTTT.

This rearrangement joins TRBV19 to TRBJ2-2, with D unresolved. The CDR3 has 13 amino acids. V gave up 3 bases and J gave up 9 bases, with 11 bases separating them. Per the germline V gene, CDR1 is LNHDA and CDR2 is SQIVND (reference sequence). CDR3 in amino acids: CASSILRNRELFF. The CDR3, as DNA: TGTGCCAGTAGTATTTTGAGGAACCGGGAGCTGTTTTTT. Variable domain in full (rest from reference TRBV19 and TRBJ2-2): DGGITQSPKYLFRKEGQNVTLSCEQNLNHDAMYWYRQDPGQGLRLIYYSQIVNDFQKGDIAEGYSVSREKKESFPLTVTSAQKNPTAFYLCASSILRNRELFFGEGSRLTVL.

This clone was seen once. The V and J genes are TRBV5-1 and TRBJ2-7; 7 bases are a match to TRBD1. The V and J ends lost 3 bases and 3 bases, in that order; junction bases with no gene match: 9. Looked up from germline, CDR1 is SGHRS and CDR2 is YFSETQ. This CDR3 is 15 amino acids long. In DNA, the CDR3 is TGCGCCAGCAGCTCCGGGACAGCGCTAATCTACGAGCAGTACTTC. This gives the protein CASSSGTALIYEQYF.

This rearrangement joins TRBV4-2 to TRBJ1-2; D unresolved. V was clipped by 0 bases and J by 4 bases, with 9 bases between them. Germline CDR1 reads LGHNA; CDR2 reads YNFKEQ. The CDR3 runs 14 residues. The CDR3 here is CASSQDRVGYGYTF. The CDR3 DNA is TGTGCCAGCAGCCAAGATCGCGTTGGCTATGGCTACACCTTC.

The chain is built from TRBV11-2 and TRBJ1-2; tentative D call: TRBD1 (5 bases). This CDR3 spans 13 amino acids. V was clipped by 0 bases and J by 12 bases, with 14 bases between them. The V gene's germline CDR1 is SGHAT and CDR2 FQNNGV. In DNA form, the CDR3 reads TGTGCCAGCAGCTTAGATTGGCGGGGGGGTCACACCTTC. Amino acids: CASSLDWRGGHTF.

V gene TRBV11-3 combines with J gene TRBJ1-2; 10 nucleotides match TRBD1. The V gene's germline CDR1 is SGHNT and CDR2 YENEEA. V lost 3 bases and J lost 6; bases outside the gene matches: 4. The CDR3 extends over 14 amino acids. CDR3 sequence (DNA): TGTGCCAGCAGCTTCTACGGGACAGGGGATGGCTACACCTTC. Translating it yields CASSFYGTGDGYTF.

In nucleotides, the CDR3 is TGTGCCAGCAGCTCGGGACTAGCGGGGCTAACATGGGCCGGGGAGCTGTTTTTT. Translated, it gives CASSSGLAGLTWAGELFF. This chain connects TRBV7-9 to TRBJ2-2, with 13 positions matching TRBD2. The CDR3 has 18 amino acids. Trimming removed 4 bases from V and 6 bases from J; junction bases left unmatched: 11. Germline CDR1 and CDR2: SEHNR and FQNEAQ (reference sequence).

This clone has only one observation. This chain links TRBV7-3 with TRBJ2-1, with TRBD1 matching over 7 bases. Germline assignment: CDR1 SGHTA and CDR2 FQGTGA. The CDR3 has 15 amino acids. The V gene end was trimmed by 1 base and the J gene end by 7 bases; junction bases not matched to a gene: 7. The CDR3 coding sequence is TGTGCCAGCAGCTTAATGGGACAGACTAATAATGAGCAGTTCTTC. It is translated as CASSLMGQTNNEQFF.